Listed here are 12 T cell receptor beta chains from one sample, sequenced in a study of T cell responses to AZD1222 COVID-19 vaccine. The method was immunoSEQ multiplex PCR; TCRdb's version includes in-frame clones alone and lacks a portion of them. The table includes more than 120,000 clones, under 95% detected once. The sample consisted of peripheral blood, taken on day 0 of AZD1222 vaccination. These TCRs come from an adult in good health.

The chain couples TRBV6-5 to TRBJ2-7; TRBD2 matches at 9 bases. The ends lost 5 bases at V and 3 bases at J; junction bases unmatched: 2. The CDR3 runs 13 residues. In germline, CDR1 is MNHEY, CDR2 SVGAGI. This CDR3 reads CASSSGGNYEQYF. CDR3 in DNA: TGTGCCAGCAGTAGCGGGGGGAACTACGAGCAGTACTTC.

This clone was seen a single time. The CDR3 here is CATSTTSSEQYF. The CDR3 DNA reads TGTGCCACCAGCACGACTAGTTCCGAGCAGTACTTC. J is TRBJ2-7 and V is TRBV15, with D tentatively TRBD2 (6 bases). CDR1 is LNHNV, CDR2 YYDKDF, per germline (reference sequence). The CDR3 runs 12 residues. V was cut by 4 bases and J by 6 bases, with 10 bases left in between.

The rearrangement joins TRBV7-9 to TRBJ1-2; TRBD1 matches 8 bases. The V and J ends lost 1 base and 2 bases, in that order; junction bases with no gene match: 0. CDR3 length equals 14 residues. Per the germline V gene, CDR1 is SEHNR and CDR2 is FQNEAQ (reference sequence). The CDR3 sequence: CASSLGDRNYGYTF. In DNA form, the CDR3 reads TGTGCCAGCAGCTTAGGGGACAGGAACTATGGCTACACCTTC.

This chain connects TRBV5-6 to TRBJ2-7; TRBD2 aligns across 7 bases. The CDR3 runs 13 residues. Per the germline V gene, CDR1 is SGHDT and CDR2 is YYEEEE. With 2 bases clipped from V and 3 bases from J, the junction kept 2 bases outside the gene matches. DNA of the CDR3: TGTGCCAGCAGCTTCGGGGGGAGCTACGAGCAGTACTTC. Its translation: CASSFGGSYEQYF. The full variable domain, its missing parts supplied by reference TRBV5-6 and TRBJ2-7, is DAGVTQSPTHLIKTRGQQVTLRCSPKSGHDTVSWYQQALGQGPQFIFQYYEEEERQRGNFPDRFSGHQFPNYSSELNVNALLLGDSALYLCASSFGGSYEQYFGPGTRLTVT.

This clone was found once. The chain couples TRBV29-1 to TRBJ2-7; TRBD1 matches at 7 bases. CDR1 and CDR2 from the germline V gene are SQVTM and ANQGSEA. Germline trimming cut 6 bases from V and 3 bases from J; bases unmatched to any gene: 5. The CDR3 length is 12 residues. CDR3 sequence: CSVTSGGYEQYF. The CDR3 DNA reads TGCAGCGTCACGTCAGGGGGCTACGAGCAGTACTTC.

V gene TRBV5-6 combines with J gene TRBJ1-6; D possibly corresponds to TRBD1 (6 bases). Trimming left V 4 bases short and J 4 bases short, with 18 bases between. There are 17 residues in the CDR3. Germline V CDR1 and CDR2: SGHDT, YYEEEE. CDR3 in amino acids: CASSGATGGGYNSPLHF. The CDR3 region has the DNA TGTGCCAGCAGCGGGGCCACCGGGGGCGGTTATAATTCACCCCTCCACTTT.

This sequence joins TRBV7-9 and TRBJ2-7; tentatively, D is TRBD1 (5 bases). Between the trimmed V and J ends, which lost 1 base and 2 bases, there was a span of 9 bases. CDR3 length: 14 amino acids. Per the germline V gene, CDR1 is SEHNR and CDR2 is FQNEAQ (reference sequence). CDR3 DNA: TGTGCCAGCAGCTTAGGTGCAGGGCCCTACGAGCAGTACTTC. It specifies CASSLGAGPYEQYF. Filled out from reference TRBV7-9 and TRBJ2-7, the complete variable domain reads DTGVSQNPRHKITKRGQNVTFRCDPISEHNRLYWYRQTLGQGPEFLTYFQNEAQLEKSRLLSDRFSAERPKGSFSTLEIQRTEQGDSAMYLCASSLGAGPYEQYFGPGTRLTVT.

V gene TRBV6-1 combines with J gene TRBJ2-2; D is possibly TRBD1 (6 bases). There are 15 residues in the CDR3. Germline V gene lookup returns CDR1 MNHNS and CDR2 SASEGT. Trimming removed 5 bases at V and 7 bases at J, with 17 bases between. As DNA, the CDR3 is TGTGCCAGCAGTACAAGCCAGGGGTGGGACGGGGAGCTGTTTTTT. This codes for CASSTSQGWDGELFF.

V gene TRBV6-4 combines with J gene TRBJ1-6, with D unclear. The length of the CDR3 is 14 residues. Germline CDR1 and CDR2: MRHNA and SNTAGT. V was cut by 8 bases and J by 8 bases, with 16 bases left in between. The DNA of the CDR3 is TGTGCCAGCCCTCCTCTTCGACACTATTCACCCCTCCACTTT. Translation gives CASPPLRHYSPLHF.

The chain joins TRBV11-3 to TRBJ2-3, with 15 bases that match TRBD2. The length of the CDR3 is 16 residues. The germline CDR1 and CDR2 sequences are SGHNT and YENEEA. V shed 5 bases and J 4 bases; nucleotides not matched to a gene: 4. The CDR3 loop reads CASSMGLAGGSDTQYF. CDR3 nucleotide sequence: TGTGCCAGCAGCATGGGACTAGCGGGAGGTTCAGATACGCAGTATTTT.

V and J are TRBV27 and TRBJ1-2, with D perhaps matching TRBD1 (6 bases). The CDR3 is made up of 15 amino acids. Germline V gene lookup returns CDR1 MNHEY and CDR2 SMNVEV (reference sequence). V lost 6 bases, J lost 4 bases, and 18 bases lay in between. In DNA form, the CDR3 reads TGTGCCAGCAGAAGAGGGGGGCAGGAAACCTATGGCTACACCTTC. Translation gives CASRRGGQETYGYTF.

CDR3 in amino acids: CASSFQLTVFPNYGYTF. In DNA form, the CDR3 reads TGTGCCAGCAGTTTCCAATTGACAGTTTTCCCTAACTATGGCTACACCTTC. The J gene is TRBJ1-2, the V gene TRBV27; D possibly corresponds to TRBD1 (5 bases). Trimming shortened V by 3 bases and J by 0 bases, and 17 bases separated the two germline ends. Germline V CDR1 and CDR2: MNHEY, SMNVEV (reference sequence). This CDR3 has 17 residues.